Sequencing of this T cell receptor beta chain was carried out in a study of blood T cell repertoires in COVID-19 (dated by TCRdb to about 2020). Regarding the complete study: Collaborator samples came from the United States, Italy and Spain and covered acute and convalescent phases of COVID-19. The prospective study material was composed of cDNA or gDNA derived from T cells, B-cell-depleted T cells, or PBMCs. Sample metadata almost always included a de-identified subject ID, COVID-19 status, age in years and sex. The repertoires were released in a freely available public database intended as a resource for research on the immune response to SARS-CoV-2. Where HLA class I and class II types were available, the types were taken from metadata supplied by the sample provider, not from assay-based typing. Subjects who had been exposed to COVID-19, were actively infected with it, or had recovered from it provided the deeply sampled blood TCRbeta repertoires that made up the dataset. The samples were drawn from the first 160 participants of the ongoing ImmuneRACE study and from 1,254 subjects provided by 6 global collaborators. Overall study results and their limits: Clinical and demographic metadata were provided uncurated, with the amount varying by source and participant.

In the prospective study, participants were roughly 18 to 95 years old, resided in 24 geographic areas of the United States, and were enrolled through a virtual design. In the prospective study, cohorts were assigned on the basis of participant-reported clinical history obtained from a screening survey and a study questionnaire. Recovered participants in ImmuneRACE Cohort 3 were defined by two consecutive negative NP/OP PCR tests, clearance by a healthcare professional, or resolution of symptoms. Each participant in the prospective study had whole blood, serum and a nasopharyngeal or oropharyngeal swab collected by mobile phlebotomists. Prospective study participants could optionally give additional blood draws and questionnaires over an approximately 2-month period. Blood samples from the prospective study were shipped frozen or at room temperature prior to DNA extraction. TCRbeta CDR3 regions were amplified from genomic DNA by means of the immunoSEQ Assay, a bias-controlled multiplex PCR. As for how the authors treated the data: The number of nucleated cells in each sample was estimated by amplification of reference gene primers within the assay. Sequence reads were collapsed and filtered to measure the absolute abundance of every unique TCRbeta CDR3 rearrangement. Productive Simpson clonality was computed per sample as the square root of Simpson's diversity index over productive rearrangements. Sourced from immuneACCESS, this table was stored by TCRdb with only in-frame sequences that have V and J called. A share of the clones is absent; for the studies checked, an unresolved V gene accounts for under half, and the remainder has no known explanation. V and J calls and clone size come straight from that table; D and trimming were deduced from the DNA. The sample includes approximately 180,000 clones, with about 85% observed a single time. About 6.3% of the sample is taken by the ten largest.

A word on this clone: What this receptor recognizes is not known. No base quality information exists; no much larger clone differs at one position.

CDR1 and CDR2 were assigned from the germline V gene (reference sequence) as GTSNPN and SVGIG. V and J lose 5 bases and 4 bases, and a span of 21 bases separates them. The CDR3 goes from the cysteine to the phenylalanine over 16 residues. The read is trimmed to its CDR3 DNA, 48 bases read in frame from base 1. The sequenced sample consisted of PBMCs or T cells enriched from blood (not recorded which). Recombination joined TRBV30 with TRBJ1-5; no D segment can be confidently identified. The clonotype originates from a man in his forties who had recovered from COVID-19. The CDR3 region reads CAWGGRQFGGNQPQHF. Here is the DNA: TGTGCCTGGGGCGGTCGACAATTCGGAGGAAATCAGCCCCAGCATTTT.